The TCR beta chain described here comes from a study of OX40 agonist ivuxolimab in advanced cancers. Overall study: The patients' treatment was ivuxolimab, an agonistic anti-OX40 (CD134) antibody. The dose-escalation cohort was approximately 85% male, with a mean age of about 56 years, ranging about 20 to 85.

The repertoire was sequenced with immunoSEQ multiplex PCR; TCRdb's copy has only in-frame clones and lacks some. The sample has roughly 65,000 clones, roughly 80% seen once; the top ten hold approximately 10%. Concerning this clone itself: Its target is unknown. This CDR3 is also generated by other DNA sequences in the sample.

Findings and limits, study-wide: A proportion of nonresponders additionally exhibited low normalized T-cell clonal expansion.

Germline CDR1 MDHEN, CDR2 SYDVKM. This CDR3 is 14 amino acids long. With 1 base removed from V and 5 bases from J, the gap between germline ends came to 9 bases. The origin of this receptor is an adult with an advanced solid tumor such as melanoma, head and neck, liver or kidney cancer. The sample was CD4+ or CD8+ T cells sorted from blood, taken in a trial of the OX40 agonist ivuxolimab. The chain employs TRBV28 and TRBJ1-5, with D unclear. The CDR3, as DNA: TGTGCCAGCAGTTTATCACAGACCTATCAGCCCCAGCATTTT. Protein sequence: CASSLSQTYQPQHF.